A selection of T cell receptor beta chains follows, all from one sample in a study of blood T cell repertoires in COVID-19. Sequencing used immunoSEQ multiplex PCR; TCRdb keeps in-frame clones, though not all of them. The sample records more than 95,000 clones, around 86% being singletons. The sequenced sample was peripheral blood. The receptors were gathered from a woman aged 80 or older with acute or convalescent COVID-19. CDR3s include the opening cysteine and the closing phenylalanine or tryptophan.

TRBV5-1	TRBJ1-3	CASSPQGSGNTIYF
TRBV6-5	TRBJ2-3	CATRRAGAATDTQYF
TRBV12-1	TRBJ1-6	CASSFANDRGRTKRNSPLHF
TRBV5-1	TRBJ2-2	CATERGSNTGELFF
TRBV6-5	TRBJ2-1	CASSHGQGNNEQFF
TRBV9	TRBJ1-1	CASSLPGDSVAFF
TRBV5-4	TRBJ1-3	CASSAGQTGNTIYF
TRBV28	TRBJ2-1	CASRLSPGQGLNEQFF
TRBV7-6	TRBJ1-1	CASSPNRGNTEAFF
TRBV4-1	TRBJ2-1	CASSRSLTSPTTNEQFF
TRBV6-5	TRBJ1-5	CASTTSYSNQPQHF
TRBV6-5	TRBJ1-1	CASSIPGNTEAFF
TRBV5-6	TRBJ1-4	CASSWGTIGEKLFF
TRBV4-1	TRBJ1-5	CASSLGQGARDQPQHF
TRBV19	TRBJ1-6	CASSIDGGAGSPLHF
TRBV5-5	TRBJ2-7	CASSSFRWIREQYF
TRBV5-1	TRBJ2-3	CASRRDYYLPGDTQYF
TRBV9	TRBJ1-2	CASSATGGAGYGYTF
TRBV2	TRBJ1-5	CASSEFQGALQPQHF